The 28 T cell receptor beta chains reported below all come from one sample, sequenced in a study of blood T cells in healthy people across ages. Together with a sample-barcoded 5' primer, a J-beta primer mix was included in a second PCR lasting roughly 6 to 12 cycles. TCRdb recomputed calls from the 5' RACE reads with MiXCR, one row per CDR3 protein. The table has approximately 850,000 distinct CDR3 sequences, under 45% seen once; the top ten hold roughly 19%. The sequencing sample was made of blood. The receptor source for this set is a man in his sixties in good health.

V and J are TRBV5-1 and TRBJ2-2, with unresolved D. Germline lookup yields CDR1 SGHRS and CDR2 YFSETQ. This CDR3 has 15 residues. V was clipped by 2 bases and J by 0 bases, with 8 bases between them. The CDR3 DNA reads TGCGCCAGCAGCTTAACAGTCGCGAACACCGGGGAGCTGTTTTTT. Translating gives CASSLTVANTGELFF.

This clonotype was detected many times. The V and J genes are TRBV10-3 and TRBJ2-5; TRBD1 matches 7 bases. J gave up 0 bases and V 6 bases, and 4 bases lay outside the gene matches. Per germline, CDR1 ENHRY and CDR2 SYGVKD. The CDR3 covers 14 residues. The CDR3 region is CAIRPGQNQETQYF. The DNA of the CDR3 is TGTGCCATCAGGCCGGGACAGAACCAAGAGACCCAGTACTTC.

At least ten counts were recorded for this clonotype. Sequence at one end of the junction differs from germline and may be a read error. The rearrangement joins TRBV7-2 to TRBJ2-5; the D is unclear. The CDR3 extends over 15 amino acids. Germline loops: CDR1 SGHTA, CDR2 FQGNSA. CDR3 DNA sequence: TGTGCCAGCACCTTATCCCGCTGGGGTGGGGAGACCCAGTACTTC. This sequence encodes CASTLSRWGGETQYF.

This clonotype has just a few counts. The chain has TRBV11-2 and TRBJ2-5; tentatively, D is TRBD2 (7 bases). The CDR3 spans 15 residues. Germline-derived CDR1 and CDR2 are SGHAT and FQNNGV. The V and J ends lost 1 base and 5 bases respectively, with 14 bases between them. CDR3 in DNA: TGTGCCAGCAGCTTAGTCTCGGGGGGCATGGAGACCCAGTACTTC. It translates to CASSLVSGGMETQYF.

The chain links TRBV10-2 to TRBJ2-7; D is perhaps TRBD1 (6 bases). Trimming removed 3 bases from V and 0 bases from J, with 18 bases in between. Germline V gene sequence: CDR1 WSHSY, CDR2 SAAADI. This CDR3 is 17 amino acids long. The DNA for the CDR3 is TGCGCCAGCAGTGATTTGAAGGAAGGGGACAACTCCTACGAGCAGTACTTC. Its translation: CASSDLKEGDNSYEQYF.

The V call is TRBV18, the J call TRBJ2-5; a possible D gene is TRBD2 (5 bases). The germline V gene encodes CDR1 KGHSH and CDR2 LQKENI. CDR3 size: 14 residues. The V gene lost 3 bases and the J gene lost 1 base, with 9 bases spanning the gap. The CDR3 DNA sequence: TGTGCCAGCTCACCTAGGGAGACCCAAGAGACCCAGTACTTC. Amino acids: CASSPRETQETQYF.

This clonotype was found a few times. The chain has TRBV21-1 and TRBJ2-7; the DNA was not compared with TRBD1, the D call given in the table. TRBV21-1 is a known pseudogene. The CDR3 has 15 amino acids. The CDR3 DNA sequence: TGTGCCAGCAGCAAGCAAAAGACAGGGGACCACGAGCAGTACTTC. It specifies CASSKQKTGDHEQYF.

A few counts support this clonotype. CDR3 sequence reads: CASSLDPLQETQYF. CDR3 coding DNA: TGTGCCAGCAGCTTAGATCCCCTCCAAGAGACCCAGTACTTC. This chain links TRBV7-2 with TRBJ2-5; D gene unclear. Trimming left V 1 base short and J 1 base short, with 7 bases between. The length of the CDR3 is 14 residues. Per germline, CDR1 SGHTA and CDR2 FQGNSA. The complete variable domain, with remaining parts taken from reference TRBV7-2 and TRBJ2-5, reads GAGVSQSPSNKVTEKGKDVELRCDPISGHTALYWYRQSLGQGLEFLIYFQGNSAPDKSGLPSDRFSAERTGGSVSTLTIQRTQQEDSAVYLCASSLDPLQETQYFGPGTRLLVL.

V gene TRBV20-1 combines with J gene TRBJ1-1; D might be TRBD1 (5 bases). Trimming stripped 6 bases from V and 6 bases from J, with 17 bases between. CDR1 and CDR2 (germline): DFQATT, SNEGSKA (reference sequence). The CDR3 runs to 13 residues. The CDR3 here is CSAAYAGVPEAFF. In nucleotides, the CDR3 is TGCAGTGCGGCCTACGCGGGGGTACCTGAAGCTTTCTTT.

The chain joins TRBV11-2 to TRBJ2-3; no reliable D call. V lost 5 bases, J lost 0 bases, and 9 bases lay in between. This CDR3 contains 14 residues. The V gene's germline CDR1 is SGHAT and CDR2 FQNNGV. The CDR3 DNA follows: TGTGCCAGCAGCCTCCATCCCAGCACAGATACGCAGTATTTT. This encodes CASSLHPSTDTQYF.

This clonotype was picked up a small number of times. The chain combines TRBV4-1 with TRBJ1-4; D not resolved. This CDR3 has 16 amino acids. Germline CDR1 and CDR2: MGHRA and YSYEKL. Trimming removed 2 bases from V and 6 bases from J, with 16 bases in between. The CDR3 reads CASSQLTGKRDEKLFF. The CDR3 DNA is TGCGCCAGCAGCCAATTAACGGGAAAACGGGATGAAAAACTGTTTTTT.

The CDR3 reads CSVDAGGRAEAFF. CDR3 in DNA: TGCAGCGTTGACGCAGGGGGAAGGGCTGAAGCTTTCTTT. V and J are TRBV29-1 and TRBJ1-1, with TRBD1 matching 7 bases. V lost 3 bases to trimming and J lost 6 bases; unmatched junction nucleotides: 7. This CDR3 is 13 amino acids long. Germline V gene data show CDR1 as SQVTM and CDR2 as ANQGSEA.

The chain employs TRBV20-1 and TRBJ1-6; maybe TRBD1 (6 bases). Germline lookup yields CDR1 DFQATT and CDR2 SNEGSKA (reference sequence). Trimming took 6 bases from V and 7 from J, leaving 13 bases between them. The CDR3 spans 13 residues. DNA for the CDR3: TGCAGTGCCAGATCCGGACAGAATTCACCCCTCCACTTT. Its translation: CSARSGQNSPLHF.

This chain links TRBV20-1 with TRBJ2-7; D could derive from TRBD1 or TRBD2 (6 bases each). The CDR3 spans 14 residues. Between the trimmed V and J ends, which lost 0 bases and 2 bases, there was a span of 11 bases. The germline V gene has CDR1 DFQATT and CDR2 SNEGSKA (reference sequence). The CDR3 DNA follows: TGCAGTGCTAGAGATCTGGGGGGCACCTACGAGCAGTACTTC. Protein: CSARDLGGTYEQYF.

This clonotype was seen a handful of times. The V and J genes are TRBV25-1 and TRBJ2-2, with D perhaps matching TRBD2 (6 bases). V lost 6 bases, J lost 1 base, and 15 bases lay in between. This CDR3 is built from 16 residues. Germline assignment: CDR1 MGHDK and CDR2 SYGVNS. The CDR3 sequence: CASSLRGSVNTGELFF. For the CDR3, the DNA is TGTGCCAGCAGCCTTCGGGGGAGCGTGAACACCGGGGAGCTGTTTTTT.

A few counts support this clonotype. The V call is TRBV6-2 or TRBV6-3, the J call TRBJ1-6, with 8 bases matching TRBD1. This CDR3 region has 15 residues. The trim removed 4 bases at V and 13 bases at J, leaving 12 bases unmatched. In germline, CDR1 is MNHEY, CDR2 SVGEGT. CDR3 DNA: TGTGCCAGCAGTTCGTCCCCTGGGACAGGCACTCCCCTCCACTTT. Translation: CASSSSPGTGTPLHF.

This chain connects TRBV27 to TRBJ1-2; D gene uncertain. Germline CDR1 MNHEY, CDR2 SMNVEV (reference sequence). Trimming cost V 6 bases and J 0 bases, with 11 bases left between them. The CDR3 contains 14 residues. The CDR3 region has the DNA TGTGCCAGCAGCGATTTGGGATCTAACTATGGCTACACCTTC. The encoded protein is CASSDLGSNYGYTF.

V is TRBV6-2 or TRBV6-3 and J is TRBJ2-3; D may be TRBD1 (6 bases). Germline CDR1 is MNHEY and CDR2 is SVGEGT. The CDR3 is 15 residues long. V was cut by 2 bases and J by 2 bases, with 11 bases left in between. This CDR3 reads CASSYVGATTDTQYF. The CDR3 DNA follows: TGTGCCAGCAGTTACGTGGGGGCCACCACAGATACGCAGTATTTT.

The chain uses TRBV11-2 and TRBJ2-1; TRBD2 agrees at 7 bases. The CDR3 totals 14 residues. Germline values: CDR1 SGHAT, CDR2 FQNNGV. Unmatched junction bases numbered 11, after V lost 6 bases and J lost 9 bases. The CDR3, as DNA: TGTGCCAGCAGACTAGGCGGGGGAACGGTTGAGCAGTTCTTC. It is translated as CASRLGGGTVEQFF.

In its sample, this clonotype was seen a few times. This sequence joins TRBV10-3 and TRBJ2-7; 7 positions agree with TRBD1. Germline V gene sequence: CDR1 ENHRY, CDR2 SYGVKD. The CDR3 length is 18 residues. Unmatched junction bases numbered 14, after V lost 0 bases and J lost 3 bases. The CDR3 DNA sequence: TGTGCCATCAGTGAGTCGACACTAATGACAGGGACGAGCTACGAGCAGTACTTC. It is translated as CAISESTLMTGTSYEQYF.

J is TRBJ2-6 and V is TRBV18, with D perhaps matching TRBD2 (5 bases). Germline CDR1 is KGHSH and CDR2 is LQKENI. CDR3 length equals 16 residues. The ends were cut back, 6 bases at V and 0 bases at J, with 12 bases in the middle. CDR3 bases: TGTGCCAGCTCGCCCTACGGGGTCTCTGGGGCCAACGTCCTGACTTTC. Translation: CASSPYGVSGANVLTF.

The chain carries TRBV4-1 and TRBJ2-3, with a weak D call TRBD2 (5 bases). V lost 4 bases to trimming and J lost 0 bases, with 23 bases between them. Germline V CDR1 and CDR2: MGHRA, YSYEKL. The CDR3 runs 19 residues. The CDR3: CASSPNKRKRFTSTDTQYF. The CDR3 DNA is TGCGCCAGCAGCCCGAACAAGCGGAAAAGGTTTACTAGCACAGATACGCAGTATTTT.

The genes are TRBV6-5 and TRBJ2-1; 7 nucleotides line up with TRBD2. The CDR3 runs to 11 residues. Looked up from germline, CDR1 is MNHEY and CDR2 is SVGAGI. Trimming at V came to 4 bases and at J to 9 bases, leaving 0 bases not matched to a gene. CDR3 loop: CASSWGGEQFF. CDR3 DNA sequence: TGTGCCAGCAGTTGGGGGGGTGAGCAGTTCTTC.

The V gene is TRBV10-3, the J gene TRBJ2-4, with 10 bases identical to TRBD2. This CDR3 contains 14 residues. Germline CDR1 ENHRY, CDR2 SYGVKD. The V gene end was trimmed by 7 bases and the J gene end by 3 bases; junction bases not matched to a gene: 3. CDR3 residues: CAIKAGGSKNIQYF. Here the CDR3 DNA reads TGTGCCATCAAAGCGGGGGGGAGCAAAAACATTCAGTACTTC.

The sample holds a few counts of this clonotype. The chain is built from TRBV7-2 and TRBJ2-1; D unresolved. Germline V gives CDR1 SGHTA, CDR2 FQGNSA. Trimming removed 3 bases from V and 4 bases from J, with 13 bases in between. This CDR3 is 15 amino acids long. The DNA of the CDR3 is TGTGCCAGCAGCTTCGGTCGGGCGCCGTACAATGAGCAGTTCTTC. Amino acid sequence: CASSFGRAPYNEQFF.

CDR3 bases: TGTGCCAGCAGAGATTTGACAGGGACGAACACTGAAGCTTTCTTT. Amino acids: CASRDLTGTNTEAFF. The chain uses TRBV12-3 or TRBV12-4 and TRBJ1-1; TRBD1 agrees at 7 bases. The CDR3 extends over 15 amino acids. V lost 6 bases and J lost 1; bases outside the gene matches: 8.

The genes are TRBV7-2 and TRBJ1-5, with D perhaps assigned TRBD1 or TRBD2 (6 bases each). The J call may be faulty, since TRBJ2-3 better matches the DNA end. Germline V gene lookup returns CDR1 SGHTA and CDR2 FQGNSA. The CDR3 runs 15 residues. This CDR3 is CASSSDLGGLQPQYF. Here the CDR3 DNA reads TGTGCCAGCAGCTCAGATTTGGGGGGCTTACAGCCCCAGTATTTT.

Details on this clonotype: A much bigger clone sits one base away, suggesting this may be a read error. V is TRBV7-2 and J is TRBJ2-5; D gene ambiguous. The J call may not be correct, given that the DNA end is closer to TRBJ2-7. The CDR3 is 15 residues long. In germline, CDR1 is SGHTA, CDR2 FQGNSA. The CDR3 sequence: CASSAAGPWVGEQYF. Here the CDR3 DNA reads TGTGCCAGCAGCGCCGCCGGGCCATGGGTGGGCGAGCAGTACTTC.